This T cell receptor (beta chain) was captured by sequencing in a study of blood T cell repertoires in COVID-19. Clones were sequenced by immunoSEQ multiplex PCR, and TCRdb holds only the in-frame ones, with some missing. The repertoire holds around 170,000 clones, with roughly 81% as singletons. Germline lookup yields CDR1 LGHDT and CDR2 YNNKEL (reference sequence). Trimming cost V 1 base and J 4 bases; bases outside gene matches: 4. CDR3 length: 15 amino acids. The receptor was isolated from a woman of 80 years or more with COVID-19, enrolled during active disease. Sequencing was carried out using peripheral blood. The chain uses TRBV3-1 (or the pseudogene TRBV3-2) and TRBJ1-5, with 7 bases identical to TRBD1. The CDR3 DNA reads as TGTGCCAGCAGCCAAGTAGCAGGGGGTAATCAGCCCCAGCATTTT. It is translated as CASSQVAGGNQPQHF.